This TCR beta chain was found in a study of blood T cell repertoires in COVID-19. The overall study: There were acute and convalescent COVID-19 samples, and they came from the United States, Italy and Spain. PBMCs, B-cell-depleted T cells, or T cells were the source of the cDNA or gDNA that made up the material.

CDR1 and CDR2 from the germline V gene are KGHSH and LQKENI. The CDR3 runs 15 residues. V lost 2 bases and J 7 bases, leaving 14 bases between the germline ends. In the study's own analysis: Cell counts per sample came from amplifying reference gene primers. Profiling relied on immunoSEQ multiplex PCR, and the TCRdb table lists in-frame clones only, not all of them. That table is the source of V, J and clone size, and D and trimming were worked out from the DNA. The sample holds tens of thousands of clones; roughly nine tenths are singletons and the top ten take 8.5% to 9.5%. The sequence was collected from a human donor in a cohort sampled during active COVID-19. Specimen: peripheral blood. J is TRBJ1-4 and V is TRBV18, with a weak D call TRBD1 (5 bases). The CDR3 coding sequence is TGTGCCAGCTCACCAGGGGAGGGGATTGCTGAAAAACTGTTTTTT. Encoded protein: CASSPGEGIAEKLFF.